This TCR beta chain derives from a study of T-cell reconstitution after alpha-beta-depleted transplantation in children. Study-level results: Several patients had high TCRbeta diversity at day 60; it came from surviving recipient T cells and thymic progenitors.

This clonotype was recorded a few times. Its antigen remains unidentified. Unique molecular identifiers were used to barcode this TCRbeta library. MiXCR, run by TCRdb on the PCR reads, gives a single entry per CDR3 protein. The table has approximately 130,000 distinct CDR3 sequences, roughly 9% seen once. The sequence derives from a girl under three years old who had a stem cell transplant for combined immunodeficiency, so the T cells may come from the graft donor. The sequences come from PBMCs, mostly from graft donor cells, collected 180 days after TCRalphabeta/CD19-depleted stem cell transplant.

The CDR3 nucleotides are TGTGCCAGCAGTGCAGGGGCCTTCACAGATACGCAGTATTTT. Translated: CASSAGAFTDTQYF. The chain uses TRBV27 and TRBJ2-3, with TRBD1 as a possible D gene (6 bases). In germline, CDR1 is MNHEY, CDR2 SMNVEV (reference sequence). This CDR3 is 14 amino acids long. The ends were cut back, 5 bases at V and 2 bases at J, with 11 bases in the middle.